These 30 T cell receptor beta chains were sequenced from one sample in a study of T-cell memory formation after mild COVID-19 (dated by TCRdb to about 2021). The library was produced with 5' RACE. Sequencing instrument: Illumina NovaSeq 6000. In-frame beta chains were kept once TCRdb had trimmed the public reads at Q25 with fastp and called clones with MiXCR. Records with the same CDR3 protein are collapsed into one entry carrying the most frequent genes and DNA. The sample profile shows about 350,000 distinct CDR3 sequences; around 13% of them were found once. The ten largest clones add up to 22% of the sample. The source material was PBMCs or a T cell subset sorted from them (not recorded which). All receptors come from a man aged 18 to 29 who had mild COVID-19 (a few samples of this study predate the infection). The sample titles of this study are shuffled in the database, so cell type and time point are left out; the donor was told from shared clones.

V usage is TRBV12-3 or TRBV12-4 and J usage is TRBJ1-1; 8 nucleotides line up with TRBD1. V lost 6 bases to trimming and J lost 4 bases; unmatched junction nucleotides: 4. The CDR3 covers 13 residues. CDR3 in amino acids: CASRPTGGTEAFF. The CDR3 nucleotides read TGTGCCAGCAGGCCTACAGGGGGCACTGAAGCTTTCTTT.

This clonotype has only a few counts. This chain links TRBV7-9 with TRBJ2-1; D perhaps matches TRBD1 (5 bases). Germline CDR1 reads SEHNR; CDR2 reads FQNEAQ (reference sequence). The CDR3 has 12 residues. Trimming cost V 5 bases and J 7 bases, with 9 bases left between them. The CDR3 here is CASSQQENEQFF. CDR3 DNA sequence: TGTGCCAGCAGCCAACAGGAGAATGAGCAGTTCTTC.

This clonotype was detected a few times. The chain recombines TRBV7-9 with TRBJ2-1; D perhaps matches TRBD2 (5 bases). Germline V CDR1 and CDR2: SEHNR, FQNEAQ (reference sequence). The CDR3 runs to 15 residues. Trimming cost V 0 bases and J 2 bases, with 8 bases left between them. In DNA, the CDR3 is TGTGCCAGCAGCTTAGCTCTCGGGGCCTACAATGAGCAGTTCTTC. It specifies CASSLALGAYNEQFF.

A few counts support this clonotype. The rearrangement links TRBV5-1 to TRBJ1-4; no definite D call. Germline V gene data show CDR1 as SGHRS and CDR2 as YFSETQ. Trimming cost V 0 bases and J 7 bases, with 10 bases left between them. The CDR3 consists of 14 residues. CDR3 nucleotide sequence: TGCGCCAGCAGCTTGGCCATGTACAGTGAAAAACTGTTTTTT. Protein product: CASSLAMYSEKLFF. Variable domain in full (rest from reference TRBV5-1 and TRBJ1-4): KAGVTQTPRYLIKTRGQQVTLSCSPISGHRSVSWYQQTPGQGLQFLFEYFSETQRNKGNFPGRFSGRQFSNSRSEMNVSTLELGDSALYLCASSLAMYSEKLFFGSGTQLSVL.

For the CDR3, the DNA is TGTGCCAGCAGCCCGGGGACTACCGGTGGGGCCAACGTCCTGACTTTC. Protein product: CASSPGTTGGANVLTF. This chain joins TRBV14 and TRBJ2-6, with 7 bases matching TRBD2. V lost 4 bases to trimming and J lost 3 bases; unmatched junction nucleotides: 6. The CDR3 consists of 16 residues. Germline V CDR1 and CDR2: SGHDN, FVKESK.

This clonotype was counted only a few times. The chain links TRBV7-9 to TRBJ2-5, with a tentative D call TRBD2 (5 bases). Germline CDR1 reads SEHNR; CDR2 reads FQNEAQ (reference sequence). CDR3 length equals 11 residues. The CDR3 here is CVQEGRETQYF. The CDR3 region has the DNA TGTGTCCAGGAAGGGAGAGAGACCCAGTACTTC.

CDR3 nucleotides: TGTGCCAGCGGAAAGCAAGAGACCCAGTACTTC. As protein: CASGKQETQYF. This sequence joins TRBV2 and TRBJ2-5; D gene uncertain. V lost 8 bases to trimming and J lost 2 bases, with 6 bases between them. Per germline, CDR1 SNHLY and CDR2 FYNNEI. This CDR3 is 11 amino acids long.

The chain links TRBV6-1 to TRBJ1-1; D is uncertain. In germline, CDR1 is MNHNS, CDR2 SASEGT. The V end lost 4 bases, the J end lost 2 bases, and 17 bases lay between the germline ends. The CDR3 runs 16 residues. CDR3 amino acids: CASSGEEGRPNTEAFF. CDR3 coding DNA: TGTGCCAGCAGTGGGGAGGAGGGAAGACCCAACACTGAAGCTTTCTTT.

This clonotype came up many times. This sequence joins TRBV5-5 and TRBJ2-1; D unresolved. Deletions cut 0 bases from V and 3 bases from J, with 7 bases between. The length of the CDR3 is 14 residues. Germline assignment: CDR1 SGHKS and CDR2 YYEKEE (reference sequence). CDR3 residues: CASSLEGNYNEQFF. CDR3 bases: TGTGCCAGCAGCTTGGAGGGTAACTACAATGAGCAGTTCTTC.

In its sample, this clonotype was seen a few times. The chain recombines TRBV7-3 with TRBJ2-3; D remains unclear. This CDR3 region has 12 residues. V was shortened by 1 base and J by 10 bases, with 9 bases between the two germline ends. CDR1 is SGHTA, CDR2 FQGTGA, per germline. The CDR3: CASSLNLGPQYF. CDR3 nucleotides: TGTGCCAGCAGCTTAAATCTTGGACCGCAGTATTTT. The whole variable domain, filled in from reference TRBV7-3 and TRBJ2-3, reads GAGVSQTPSNKVTEKGKYVELRCDPISGHTALYWYRQSLGQGPEFLIYFQGTGAADDSGLPNDRFFAVRPEGSVSTLKIQRTERGDSAVYLCASSLNLGPQYFGPGTRLTVL.

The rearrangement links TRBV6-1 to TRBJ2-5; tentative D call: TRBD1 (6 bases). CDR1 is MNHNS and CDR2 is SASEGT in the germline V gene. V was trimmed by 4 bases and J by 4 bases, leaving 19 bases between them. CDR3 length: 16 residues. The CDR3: CASSVTQARGGETQYF. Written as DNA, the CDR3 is TGTGCCAGCAGTGTAACCCAGGCCAGGGGCGGAGAGACCCAGTACTTC.

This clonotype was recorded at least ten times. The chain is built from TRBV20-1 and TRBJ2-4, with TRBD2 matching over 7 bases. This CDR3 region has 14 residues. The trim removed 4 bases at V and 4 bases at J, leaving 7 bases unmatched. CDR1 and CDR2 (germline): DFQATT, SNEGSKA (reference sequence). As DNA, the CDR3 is TGCAGTGCTAAACTAGCGAAAGGAAAAAACATTCAGTACTTC. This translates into CSAKLAKGKNIQYF.

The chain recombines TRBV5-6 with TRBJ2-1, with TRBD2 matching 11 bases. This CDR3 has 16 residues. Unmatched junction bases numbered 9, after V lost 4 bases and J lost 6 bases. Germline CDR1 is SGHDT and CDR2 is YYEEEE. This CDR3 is CASSDIAGGVVNEQFF. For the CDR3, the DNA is TGTGCCAGCAGCGATATAGCGGGGGGGGTAGTCAATGAGCAGTTCTTC.

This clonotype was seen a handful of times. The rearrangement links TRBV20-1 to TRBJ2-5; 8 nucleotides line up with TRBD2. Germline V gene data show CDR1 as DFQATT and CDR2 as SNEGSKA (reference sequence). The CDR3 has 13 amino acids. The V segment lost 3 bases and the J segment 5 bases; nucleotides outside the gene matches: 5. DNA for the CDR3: TGCAGTGCTAGGGGCCCGGGGGGGGAGACCCAGTACTTC. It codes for CSARGPGGETQYF.

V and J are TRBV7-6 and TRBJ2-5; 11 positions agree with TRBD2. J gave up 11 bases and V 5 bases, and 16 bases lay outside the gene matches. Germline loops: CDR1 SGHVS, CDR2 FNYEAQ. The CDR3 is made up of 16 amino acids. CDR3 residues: CASSARSTSGGEGQYF. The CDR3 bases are TGTGCCAGCAGCGCCAGGAGTACTAGCGGGGGTGAAGGGCAGTACTTC.

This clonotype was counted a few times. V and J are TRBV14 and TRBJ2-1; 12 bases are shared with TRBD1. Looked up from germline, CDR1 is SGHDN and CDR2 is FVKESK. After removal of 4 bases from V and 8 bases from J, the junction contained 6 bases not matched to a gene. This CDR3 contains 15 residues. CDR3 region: CASSRGTGGFYEQFF. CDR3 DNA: TGTGCCAGCAGCCGAGGGACAGGGGGCTTCTATGAGCAGTTCTTC.

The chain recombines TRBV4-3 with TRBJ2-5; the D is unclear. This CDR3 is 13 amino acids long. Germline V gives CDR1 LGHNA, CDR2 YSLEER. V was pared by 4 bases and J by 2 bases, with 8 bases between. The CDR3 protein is CASSLTTQETQYF. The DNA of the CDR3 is TGCGCCAGCAGCCTCACGACTCAAGAGACCCAGTACTTC.

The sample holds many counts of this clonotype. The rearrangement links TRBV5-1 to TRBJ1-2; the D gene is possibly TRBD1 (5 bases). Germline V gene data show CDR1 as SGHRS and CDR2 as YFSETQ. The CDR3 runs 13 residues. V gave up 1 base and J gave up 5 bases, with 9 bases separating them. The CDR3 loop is CASSLLAGYGYTF. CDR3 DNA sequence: TGCGCCAGCAGCTTGTTGGCAGGGTATGGCTACACCTTC.

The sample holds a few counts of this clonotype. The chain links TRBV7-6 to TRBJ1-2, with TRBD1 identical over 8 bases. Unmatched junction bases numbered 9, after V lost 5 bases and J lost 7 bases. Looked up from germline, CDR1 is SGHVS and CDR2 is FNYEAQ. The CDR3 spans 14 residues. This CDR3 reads CASSPQPGGPGYTF. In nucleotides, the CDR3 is TGTGCCAGCAGCCCCCAACCAGGGGGCCCTGGCTACACCTTC.

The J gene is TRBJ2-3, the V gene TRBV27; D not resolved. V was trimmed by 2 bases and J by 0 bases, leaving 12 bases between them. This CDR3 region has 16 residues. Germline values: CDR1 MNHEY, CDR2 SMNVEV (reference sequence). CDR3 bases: TGTGCCAGCAGTTTAATGGGCGATCCTAGCACAGATACGCAGTATTTT. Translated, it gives CASSLMGDPSTDTQYF.

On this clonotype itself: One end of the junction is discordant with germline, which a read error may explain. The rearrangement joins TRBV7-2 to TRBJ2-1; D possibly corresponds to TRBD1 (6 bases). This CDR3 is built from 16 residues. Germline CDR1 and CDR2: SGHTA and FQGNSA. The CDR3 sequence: CASSLVGAGSYNDQFF. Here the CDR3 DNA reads TGTGCCAGCAGCTTAGTGGGGGCGGGCTCCTACAATGATCAGTTCTTC. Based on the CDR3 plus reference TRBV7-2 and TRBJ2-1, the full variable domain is GAGVSQSPSNKVTEKGKDVELRCDPISGHTALYWYRQSLGQGLEFLIYFQGNSAPDKSGLPSDRFSAERTGGSVSTLTIQRTQQEDSAVYLCASSLVGAGSYNDQFFGPGTRLTVL.

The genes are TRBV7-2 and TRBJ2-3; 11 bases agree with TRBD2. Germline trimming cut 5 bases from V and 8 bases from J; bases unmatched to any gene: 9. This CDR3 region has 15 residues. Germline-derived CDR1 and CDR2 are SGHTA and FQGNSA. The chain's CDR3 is CASSPSGGRVVTQYF. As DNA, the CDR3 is TGTGCCAGCAGCCCTAGCGGGGGGCGGGTGGTTACGCAGTATTTT.

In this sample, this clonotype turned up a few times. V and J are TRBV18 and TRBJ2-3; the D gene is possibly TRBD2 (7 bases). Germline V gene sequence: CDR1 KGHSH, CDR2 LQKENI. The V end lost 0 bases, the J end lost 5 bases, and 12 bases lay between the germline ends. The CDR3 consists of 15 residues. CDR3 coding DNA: TGTGCCAGCTCACCACCGGGGGGGCACGAAGATACGCAGTATTTT. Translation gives CASSPPGGHEDTQYF.

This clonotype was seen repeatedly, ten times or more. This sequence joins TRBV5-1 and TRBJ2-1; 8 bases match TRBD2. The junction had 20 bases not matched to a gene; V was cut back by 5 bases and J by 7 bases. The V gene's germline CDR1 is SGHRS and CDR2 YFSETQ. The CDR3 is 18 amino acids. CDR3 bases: TGCGCCAGCAGGCGCAAAACGTACCAACAACTAGCGGAAAATGAGCAGTTCTTC. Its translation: CASRRKTYQQLAENEQFF.

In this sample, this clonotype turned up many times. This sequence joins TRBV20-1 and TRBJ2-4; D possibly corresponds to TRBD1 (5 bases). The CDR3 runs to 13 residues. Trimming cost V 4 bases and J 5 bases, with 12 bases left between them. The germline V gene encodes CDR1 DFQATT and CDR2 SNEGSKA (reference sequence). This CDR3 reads CSATPWGQNIQYF. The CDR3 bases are TGCAGTGCTACACCTTGGGGCCAAAACATTCAGTACTTC.

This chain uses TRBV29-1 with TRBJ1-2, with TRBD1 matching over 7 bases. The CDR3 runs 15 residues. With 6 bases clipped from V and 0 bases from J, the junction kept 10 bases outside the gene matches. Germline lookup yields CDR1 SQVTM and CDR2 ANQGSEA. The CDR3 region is CSVPREGATNYGYTF. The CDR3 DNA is TGCAGCGTACCCAGGGAGGGGGCGACTAACTATGGCTACACCTTC. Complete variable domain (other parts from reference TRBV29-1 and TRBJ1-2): SAVISQKPSRDICQRGTSLTIQCQVDSQVTMMFWYRQQPGQSLTLIATANQGSEATYESGFVIDKFPISRPNLTFSTLTVSNMSPEDSSIYLCSVPREGATNYGYTFGSGTRLTVV.

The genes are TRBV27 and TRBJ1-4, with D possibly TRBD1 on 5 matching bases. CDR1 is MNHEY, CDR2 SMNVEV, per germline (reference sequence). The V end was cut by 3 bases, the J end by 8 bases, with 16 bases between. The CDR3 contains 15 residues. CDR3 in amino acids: CASSFEGRGNEKLFF. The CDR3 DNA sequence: TGTGCCAGCAGTTTTGAAGGGAGGGGAAACGAAAAACTGTTTTTT.

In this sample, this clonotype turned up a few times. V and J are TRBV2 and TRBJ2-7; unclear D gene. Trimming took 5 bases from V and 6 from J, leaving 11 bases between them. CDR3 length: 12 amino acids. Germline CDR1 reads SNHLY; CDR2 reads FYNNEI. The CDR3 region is CASSSDQIEQYF. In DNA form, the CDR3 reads TGTGCCAGCAGTTCGGACCAAATCGAGCAGTACTTC.

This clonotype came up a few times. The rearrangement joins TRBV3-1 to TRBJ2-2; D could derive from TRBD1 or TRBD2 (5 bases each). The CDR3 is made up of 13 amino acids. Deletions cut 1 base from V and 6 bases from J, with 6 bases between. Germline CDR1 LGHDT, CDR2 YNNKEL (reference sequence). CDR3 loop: CASSQVGAGELFF. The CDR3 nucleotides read TGTGCCAGCAGCCAAGTGGGGGCCGGGGAGCTGTTTTTT.

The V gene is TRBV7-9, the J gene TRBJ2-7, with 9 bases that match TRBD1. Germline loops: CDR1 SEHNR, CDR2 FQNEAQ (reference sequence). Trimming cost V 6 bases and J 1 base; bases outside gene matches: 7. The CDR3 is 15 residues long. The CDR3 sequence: CASSSADRGSYEQYF. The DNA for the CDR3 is TGTGCCAGCAGTTCCGCGGACAGGGGATCCTACGAGCAGTACTTC.